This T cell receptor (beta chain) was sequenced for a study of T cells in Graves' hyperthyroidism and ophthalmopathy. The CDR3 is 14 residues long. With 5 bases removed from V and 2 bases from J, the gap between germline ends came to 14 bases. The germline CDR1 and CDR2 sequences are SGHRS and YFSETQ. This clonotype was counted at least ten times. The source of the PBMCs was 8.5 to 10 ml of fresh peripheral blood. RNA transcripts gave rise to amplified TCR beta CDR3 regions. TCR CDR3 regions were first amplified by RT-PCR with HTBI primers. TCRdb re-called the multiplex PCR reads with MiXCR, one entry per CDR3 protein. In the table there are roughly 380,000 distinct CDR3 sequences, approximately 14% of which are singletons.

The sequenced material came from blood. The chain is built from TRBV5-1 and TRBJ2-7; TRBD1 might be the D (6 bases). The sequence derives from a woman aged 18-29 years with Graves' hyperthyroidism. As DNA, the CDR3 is TGCGCCAGCAGACAAGCCACAGGGACCTACGAGCAGTACTTC. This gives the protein CASRQATGTYEQYF.